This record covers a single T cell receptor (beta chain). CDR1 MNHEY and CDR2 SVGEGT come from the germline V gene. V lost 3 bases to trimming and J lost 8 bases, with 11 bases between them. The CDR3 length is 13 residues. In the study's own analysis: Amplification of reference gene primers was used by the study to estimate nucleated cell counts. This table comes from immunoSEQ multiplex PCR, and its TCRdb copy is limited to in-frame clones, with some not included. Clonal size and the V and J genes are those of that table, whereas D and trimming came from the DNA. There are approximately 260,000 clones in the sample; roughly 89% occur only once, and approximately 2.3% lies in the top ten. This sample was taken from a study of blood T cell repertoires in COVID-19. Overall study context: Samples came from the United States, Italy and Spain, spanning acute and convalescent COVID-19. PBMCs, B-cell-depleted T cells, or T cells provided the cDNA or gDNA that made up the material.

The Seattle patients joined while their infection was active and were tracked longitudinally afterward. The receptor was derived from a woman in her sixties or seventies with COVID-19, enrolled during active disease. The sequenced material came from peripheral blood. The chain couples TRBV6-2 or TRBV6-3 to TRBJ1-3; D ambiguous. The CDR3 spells CASSYSEGDTIYF. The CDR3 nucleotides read TGTGCCAGCAGTTATTCGGAGGGAGACACCATATATTTT.